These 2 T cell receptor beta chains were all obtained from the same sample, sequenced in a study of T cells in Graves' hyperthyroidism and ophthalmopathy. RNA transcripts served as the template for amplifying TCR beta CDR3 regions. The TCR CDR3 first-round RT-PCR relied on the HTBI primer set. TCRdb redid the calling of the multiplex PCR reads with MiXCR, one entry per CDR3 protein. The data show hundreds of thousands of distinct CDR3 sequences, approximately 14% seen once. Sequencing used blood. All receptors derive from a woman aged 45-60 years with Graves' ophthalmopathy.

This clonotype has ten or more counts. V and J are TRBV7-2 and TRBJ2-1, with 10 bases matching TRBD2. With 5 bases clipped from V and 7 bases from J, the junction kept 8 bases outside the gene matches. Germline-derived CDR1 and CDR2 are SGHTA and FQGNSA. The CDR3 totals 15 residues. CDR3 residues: CASSPSGGGLNEQFF. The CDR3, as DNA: TGTGCCAGCAGCCCAAGCGGGGGGGGCCTTAATGAGCAGTTCTTC.

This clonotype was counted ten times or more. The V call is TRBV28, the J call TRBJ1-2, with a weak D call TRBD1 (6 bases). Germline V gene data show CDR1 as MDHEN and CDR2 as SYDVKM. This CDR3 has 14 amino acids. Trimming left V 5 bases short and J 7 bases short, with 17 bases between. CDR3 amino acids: CASSPPQGMGGYTF. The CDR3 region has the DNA TGTGCCAGCAGTCCGCCACAGGGAATGGGTGGCTACACCTTC.